The 8 T cell receptor beta chains below were found in one sample sequenced in a study of blood T cell repertoires in COVID-19. Measured with immunoSEQ multiplex PCR; TCRdb has only the in-frame clones, and not every one. Among about 220,000 clones, 88% were seen once, and the ten largest hold around 0.72%. Sample: peripheral blood. These receptors were collected from a man in his forties with acute or convalescent COVID-19.

This clone was observed a few times. The chain links TRBV19 to TRBJ1-2; D not resolved. The V gene's germline CDR1 is LNHDA and CDR2 SQIVND (reference sequence). The germline V and J ends were trimmed by 1 base and 4 bases, with 4 bases remaining between them. CDR3 size: 12 residues. The CDR3 DNA is TGTGCCAGTAGTATAGCGTCCTATGGCTACACCTTC. It translates to CASSIASYGYTF.

The V and J genes are TRBV4-2 and TRBJ2-1, with 9 nucleotides matching TRBD2. V lost 4 bases and J lost 4; bases outside the gene matches: 2. Germline V CDR1 and CDR2: LGHNA, YNFKEQ. The CDR3 is 14 amino acids. In DNA form, the CDR3 reads TGTGCCAGCAGCCGCGGGGGGGAATACAATGAGCAGTTCTTC. It specifies CASSRGGEYNEQFF.

This chain uses TRBV18 with TRBJ1-5; 9 bases are a match to TRBD1. V shed 3 bases and J 6 bases; nucleotides not matched to a gene: 9. The CDR3 is 16 amino acids. Germline values: CDR1 KGHSH, CDR2 LQKENI. The CDR3 protein is CASSPDRTGATQPQHF. For the CDR3, the DNA is TGTGCCAGCTCACCCGATCGGACAGGGGCCACTCAGCCCCAGCATTTT.

This rearrangement joins TRBV5-1 to TRBJ2-1; TRBD2 might be the D (6 bases). Germline V gives CDR1 SGHRS, CDR2 YFSETQ. This CDR3 spans 16 amino acids. V dropped 0 bases and J dropped 6 bases, with 16 bases sitting between them. The CDR3 loop is CASSLDYTGEINEQFF. The CDR3, as DNA: TGCGCCAGCAGCTTGGATTATACGGGGGAGATCAATGAGCAGTTCTTC.

This chain joins TRBV19 and TRBJ2-7, with 8 bases matching TRBD1. Germline V gene lookup returns CDR1 LNHDA and CDR2 SQIVND (reference sequence). V lost 1 base, J lost 0 bases, and 8 bases stayed unmatched. CDR3 length: 17 amino acids. CDR3 loop: CASSIAGTGKSSYEQYF. DNA for the CDR3: TGTGCCAGTAGTATAGCCGGGACAGGAAAGAGCTCCTACGAGCAGTACTTC.

This clone was counted a few times. This sequence joins TRBV1 and TRBJ1-5; TRBD1, the table's D call, was not compared with the DNA. TRBV1 is designated a pseudogene. The length of the CDR3 is 13 residues. CDR3 residues: CPSYRQGREPQHF. In DNA, the CDR3 is TGCCCCTCCTATAGACAGGGTCGGGAGCCCCAGCATTTT.

J is TRBJ2-3 and V is TRBV15, with TRBD2 matching over 7 bases. This CDR3 comprises 16 residues. Germline V gives CDR1 LNHNV, CDR2 YYDKDF (reference sequence). The J segment lost 3 bases and the V segment lost 0 bases, leaving 6 bases of the junction unmatched. CDR3 in amino acids: CATSRDRELATDTQYF. Here the CDR3 DNA reads TGTGCCACCAGCAGAGATCGAGAACTAGCGACAGATACGCAGTATTTT. Looking up the rest from reference TRBV15 and TRBJ2-3 gives the full variable domain: DAMVIQNPRYQVTQFGKPVTLSCSQTLNHNVMYWYQQKSSQAPKLLFHYYDKDFNNEADTPDNFQSRRPNTSFCFLDIRSPGLGDTAMYLCATSRDRELATDTQYFGPGTRLTVL.

CDR3 loop: CATPGLAGTSREEQYF. CDR3 DNA: TGTGCCACCCCGGGACTAGCGGGCACATCCCGAGAAGAGCAGTACTTC. The J gene is TRBJ2-7, the V gene TRBV24-1; 12 bases agree with TRBD2. Germline assignment: CDR1 KGHDR and CDR2 SFDVKD. The CDR3 contains 16 residues. J gave up 7 bases and V 9 bases, and 15 bases lay outside the gene matches.